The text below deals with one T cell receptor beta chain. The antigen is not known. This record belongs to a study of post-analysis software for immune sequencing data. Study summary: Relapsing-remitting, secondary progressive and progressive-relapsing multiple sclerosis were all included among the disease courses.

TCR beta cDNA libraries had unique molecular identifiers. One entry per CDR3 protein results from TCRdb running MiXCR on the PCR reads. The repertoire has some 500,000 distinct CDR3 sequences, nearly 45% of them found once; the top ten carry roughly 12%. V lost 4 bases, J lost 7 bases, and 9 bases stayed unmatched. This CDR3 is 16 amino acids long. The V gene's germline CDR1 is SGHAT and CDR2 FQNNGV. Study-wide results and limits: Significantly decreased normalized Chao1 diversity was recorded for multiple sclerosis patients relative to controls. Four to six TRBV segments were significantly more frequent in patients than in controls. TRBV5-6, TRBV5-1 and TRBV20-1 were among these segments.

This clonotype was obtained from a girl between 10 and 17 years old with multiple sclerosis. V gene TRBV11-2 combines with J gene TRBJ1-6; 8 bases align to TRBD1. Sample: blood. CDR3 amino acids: CASSSLRQGLNSPLHF. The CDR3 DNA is TGTGCCAGCAGCTCGCTACGACAGGGGCTAAATTCACCCCTCCACTTT.